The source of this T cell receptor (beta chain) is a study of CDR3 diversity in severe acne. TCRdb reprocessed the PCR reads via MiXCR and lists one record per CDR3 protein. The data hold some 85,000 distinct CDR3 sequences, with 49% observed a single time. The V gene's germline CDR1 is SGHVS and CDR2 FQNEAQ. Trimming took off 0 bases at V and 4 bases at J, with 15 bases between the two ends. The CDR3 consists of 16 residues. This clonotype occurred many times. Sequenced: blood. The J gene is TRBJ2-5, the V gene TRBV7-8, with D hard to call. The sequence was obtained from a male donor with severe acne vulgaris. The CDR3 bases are TGTGCCAGCAGCTTAGCCCCCCAGAGTATGGGAGAGACCCAGTACTTC. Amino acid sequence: CASSLAPQSMGETQYF.